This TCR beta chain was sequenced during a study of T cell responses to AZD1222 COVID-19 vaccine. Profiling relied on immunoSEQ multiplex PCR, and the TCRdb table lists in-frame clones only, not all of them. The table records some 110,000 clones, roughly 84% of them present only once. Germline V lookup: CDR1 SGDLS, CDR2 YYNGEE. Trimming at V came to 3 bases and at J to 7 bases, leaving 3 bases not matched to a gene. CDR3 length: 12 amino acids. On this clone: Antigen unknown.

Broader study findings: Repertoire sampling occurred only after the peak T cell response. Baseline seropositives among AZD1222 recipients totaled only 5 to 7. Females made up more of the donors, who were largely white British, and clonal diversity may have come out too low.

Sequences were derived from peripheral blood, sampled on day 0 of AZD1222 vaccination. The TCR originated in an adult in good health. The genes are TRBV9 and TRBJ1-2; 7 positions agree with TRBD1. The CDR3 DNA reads TGTGCCAGCAGCGACAGGGGTATTGGCTACACCTTC. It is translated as CASSDRGIGYTF.